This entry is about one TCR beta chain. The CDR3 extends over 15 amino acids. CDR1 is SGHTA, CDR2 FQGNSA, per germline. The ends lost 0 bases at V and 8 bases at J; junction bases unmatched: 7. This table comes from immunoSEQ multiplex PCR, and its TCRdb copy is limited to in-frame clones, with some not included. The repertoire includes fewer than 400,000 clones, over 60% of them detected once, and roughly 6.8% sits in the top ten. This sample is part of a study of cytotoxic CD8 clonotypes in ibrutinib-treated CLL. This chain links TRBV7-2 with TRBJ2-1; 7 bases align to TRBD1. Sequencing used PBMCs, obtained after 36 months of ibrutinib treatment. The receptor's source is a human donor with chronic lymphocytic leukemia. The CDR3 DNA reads TGTGCCAGCAGCTTAGCGGGCAGGGACAGCGATGAGCAGTTCTTC. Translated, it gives CASSLAGRDSDEQFF.